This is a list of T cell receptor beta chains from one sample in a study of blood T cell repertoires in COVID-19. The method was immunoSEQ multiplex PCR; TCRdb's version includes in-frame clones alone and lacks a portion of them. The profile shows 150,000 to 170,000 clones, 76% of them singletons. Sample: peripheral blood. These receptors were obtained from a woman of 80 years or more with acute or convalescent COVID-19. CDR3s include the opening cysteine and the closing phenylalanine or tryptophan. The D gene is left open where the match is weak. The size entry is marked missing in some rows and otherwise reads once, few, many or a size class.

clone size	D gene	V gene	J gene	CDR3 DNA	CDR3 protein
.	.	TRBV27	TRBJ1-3	TGTGCCAGCAGTTTAACGTTTCAGAGCGGACGAGGAAACACCATATATTTT	CASSLTFQSGRGNTIYF
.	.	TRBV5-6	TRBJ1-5	TGTGCCAGCAGCTTGGCGGGGAATTTGGCCCAGCATTTT	CASSLAGNLAQHF
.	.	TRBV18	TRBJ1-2	TGTGCCAGCTCCCCTCAGTCCTCTGGCTATGGCTACACCTTC	CASSPQSSGYGYTF
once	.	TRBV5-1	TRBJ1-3	TGCGCCAGCAGCTTGGGACAGTTCCGGGACACCATATATTTT	CASSLGQFRDTIYF
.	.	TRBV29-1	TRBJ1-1	TGCAGCGCTGAGACAGACACTGAAGCTTTCTTT	CSAETDTEAFF
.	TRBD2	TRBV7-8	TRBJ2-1	TGTGCCAGCAGCTCCGGGACTAGCGGCTCCTACAATGAGCAGTTCTTC	CASSSGTSGSYNEQFF
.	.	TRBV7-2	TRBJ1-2	TGTGCCAGCAGCTTAGCAATGACAGCATATGGCTACACCTTC	CASSLAMTAYGYTF
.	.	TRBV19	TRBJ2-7	TGTGCCAGTAGTGCGCCGGGACACCGATCCTACGAGCAGTACTTC	CASSAPGHRSYEQYF
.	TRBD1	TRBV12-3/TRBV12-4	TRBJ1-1	TGTGCCAGCAGTTTTAGACAGGGAGCTTTCTTT	CASSFRQGAFF
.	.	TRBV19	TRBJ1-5	TGTGCCAGTAGTATCCTCGGGGAGGGCAATCAGCCCCAGCATTTT	CASSILGEGNQPQHF
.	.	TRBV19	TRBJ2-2	TGTGCCAGTAGTATTACACCGGGTCCCACCGGGGAGCTGTTTTTT	CASSITPGPTGELFF
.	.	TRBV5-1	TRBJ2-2	TGCGCCAGCAGCTTCGTCGTAGCGCTGAACACCGGGGAGCTGTTTTTT	CASSFVVALNTGELFF
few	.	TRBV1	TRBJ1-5	TGCACCAGCAGCCAAGAAAGACAGGGGCATCAGCCCCAGCATTTT	CTSSQERQGHQPQHF
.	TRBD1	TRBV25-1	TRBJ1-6	TGTGCCAGCAGGGGGACAGTAGAAAATTCACCCCTCCACTTT	CASRGTVENSPLHF
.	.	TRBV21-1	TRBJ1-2	TGTGCCAGCAGCAAAGATAGCTCAAAGATTTGTGGCTACACCTTC	CASSKDSSKICGYTF
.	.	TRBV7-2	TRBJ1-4	TGTGCCAGCAGCCGCTCCGGGGGGCGTCAGGAAAAACTGTTTTTT	CASSRSGGRQEKLFF
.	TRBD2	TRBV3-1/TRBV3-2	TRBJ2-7	TGTGCCAGCAGCCAAGATCGGGCAGATAGCGGGGGGTTAACCTACGAGCAGTACTTC	CASSQDRADSGGLTYEQYF
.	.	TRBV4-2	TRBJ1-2	TGTGCCAGCAGTCCCCCCCCTCGTAGCCGAAAACTTAACTATGGCTACACCTTC	CASSPPPRSRKLNYGYTF
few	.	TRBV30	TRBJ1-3	TGTGCCTGGAACCCGGGCACAGGGAGCTGGGGAAACACCATATATTTT	CAWNPGTGSWGNTIYF
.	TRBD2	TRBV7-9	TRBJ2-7	TGTGCCAGCAGCTTAGCCGAAAGCGGGAGAGGCGAGCAGTACTTC	CASSLAESGRGEQYF